Each of the 20 T cell receptor beta chains below was sequenced from the same sample in a study of response to subunit inactivated influenza vaccine. In TCRdb, the RT-PCR reads were re-called with MiXCR into one record per CDR3 protein. The table has 250,000 to 350,000 distinct CDR3 sequences, 20% to 25% seen once. The specimen comprised PBMCs from blood, sampled around 22 months after vaccination. The origin of the receptors is a man aged 50 to 69 who received an inactivated influenza vaccine.

V gene TRBV11-2 combines with J gene TRBJ2-3; 11 positions match TRBD2. V gave up 4 bases and J gave up 7 bases; unmatched junction bases: 1. The CDR3 is 13 amino acids. Germline-derived CDR1 and CDR2 are SGHAT and FQNNGV. The CDR3: CASSSSGRYTQYF. In DNA form, the CDR3 reads TGTGCCAGCAGCTCTAGCGGGAGGTATACGCAGTATTTT.

This clonotype was detected ten times or more. DNA of the CDR3: TGCGCCAGCAGCACCCTACCGGGACATACCGAAAAACTGTTTTTT. Protein sequence: CASSTLPGHTEKLFF. The chain joins TRBV5-1 to TRBJ1-4, with D perhaps TRBD1 (6 bases). The CDR3 runs 15 residues. Per germline, CDR1 SGHRS and CDR2 YFSETQ. The V end lost 4 bases, the J end lost 8 bases, and 18 bases lay between the germline ends.

The chain employs TRBV4-1 and TRBJ2-7; tentative D call: TRBD2 (6 bases). This CDR3 comprises 13 residues. Germline V gives CDR1 MGHRA, CDR2 YSYEKL. The V and J ends lost 3 bases and 5 bases respectively, with 11 bases between them. CDR3 coding DNA: TGCGCCAGCAGCCATACGGGGGTGCACGAGCAGTACTTC. This translates into CASSHTGVHEQYF.

Only a few counts were recorded for this clonotype. The rearrangement joins TRBV7-8 to TRBJ1-2; TRBD1 might be the D (6 bases). The CDR3 sequence is 15 residues long. CDR1 is SGHVS and CDR2 is FQNEAQ in the germline V gene. V was shortened by 8 bases and J by 1 base, with 17 bases between the two germline ends. The CDR3, as DNA: TGTGCCAGCTACCCCCCACAGGGCGGTAACTATGGCTACACCTTC. Protein sequence: CASYPPQGGNYGYTF.

At least ten counts were recorded for this clonotype. The CDR3 here is CASSKRGVENEQFF. CDR3 sequence (DNA): TGTGCCAGCAGCAAAAGGGGGGTTGAGAATGAGCAGTTCTTC. V usage is TRBV7-8 and J usage is TRBJ2-1; D possibly uses TRBD1 or TRBD2 (6 bases each). Germline V CDR1 and CDR2: SGHVS, FQNEAQ. Trimming removed 5 bases from V and 7 bases from J, with 15 bases in between. The CDR3 runs to 14 residues. The whole variable domain, remainder taken from reference TRBV7-8 and TRBJ2-1, is GAGVSQSPRYKVAKRGQDVALRCDPISGHVSLFWYQQALGQGPEFLTYFQNEAQLDKSGLPSDRFFAERPEGSVSTLKIQRTQQEDSAVYLCASSKRGVENEQFFGPGTRLTVL.

This clonotype was seen at least ten times. The chain uses TRBV20-1 and TRBJ1-1, with 7 bases identical to TRBD1. V shed 2 bases, J shed 4 bases, and the junction held 7 bases outside the gene matches. This CDR3 region has 14 residues. Germline lookup yields CDR1 DFQATT and CDR2 SNEGSKA (reference sequence). The chain's CDR3 is CSARRQGLFTEAFF. In DNA form, the CDR3 reads TGCAGTGCTAGACGACAGGGACTTTTCACTGAAGCTTTCTTT.

The chain links TRBV4-2 to TRBJ2-7; D gene uncertain. Germline V gene lookup returns CDR1 LGHNA and CDR2 YNFKEQ. The CDR3 totals 15 residues. The V end was cut by 0 bases, the J end by 0 bases, with 9 bases between. The CDR3 DNA follows: TGTGCCAGCAGCCAAGATTTCGGTAGCTCCTACGAGCAGTACTTC. It is translated as CASSQDFGSSYEQYF.

A single count supports this clonotype. V is TRBV7-9 and J is TRBJ2-3; no firm D call. CDR1 and CDR2 (germline): SEHNR, FQNEAQ (reference sequence). CDR3 length: 15 residues. The V gene lost 5 bases and the J gene lost 3 bases, with 15 bases spanning the gap. DNA of the CDR3: TGTGCCAGCAGCCCCGTAGAGAGTCGAACAGATACGCAGTATTTT. Translating gives CASSPVESRTDTQYF.

In this sample, this clonotype turned up a few times. The genes are TRBV20-1 and TRBJ2-1; D call uncertain. CDR3 length: 14 amino acids. V was trimmed by 1 base and J by 2 bases, leaving 9 bases between them. Germline values: CDR1 DFQATT, CDR2 SNEGSKA (reference sequence). In DNA form, the CDR3 reads TGCAGTGCTAGAGTTGTCGTTACCTACAATGAGCAGTTCTTC. Protein sequence: CSARVVVTYNEQFF.

This clonotype appeared a few times. This rearrangement joins TRBV6-2 or TRBV6-3 to TRBJ1-1; unclear D gene. Trimming cost V 2 bases and J 4 bases, with 17 bases left between them. The CDR3 spans 16 residues. From germline, CDR1 is MNHEY and CDR2 SVGEGT. Written as DNA, the CDR3 is TGTGCCAGCAGTTACGGGGTCGGACGCCTAAGCACTGAAGCTTTCTTT. The encoded protein is CASSYGVGRLSTEAFF.

CDR3 amino acids: CASSEIGTYYSNQPQHF. CDR3 DNA: TGTGCCAGCAGTGAAATTGGGACTTACTATAGCAATCAGCCCCAGCATTTT. This sequence joins TRBV6-1 and TRBJ1-5, with D perhaps matching TRBD1 (5 bases). The CDR3 contains 17 residues. The germline V gene encodes CDR1 MNHNS and CDR2 SASEGT. V was cut by 2 bases and J by 0 bases, with 14 bases left in between.

This clonotype was detected many times. The V and J genes are TRBV3-1 and TRBJ1-1, with D perhaps matching TRBD1 (6 bases). Trimming took 4 bases from V and 11 from J, leaving 11 bases between them. The CDR3 is 11 amino acids. Germline V gene lookup returns CDR1 LGHDT and CDR2 YNNKEL (reference sequence). DNA of the CDR3: TGTGCCAGCAGCCGAACAGGGACCGCTTTCTTT. Amino acid sequence: CASSRTGTAFF.

This clonotype was observed a handful of times. The rearrangement links TRBV5-1 to TRBJ2-7, with 10 bases matching TRBD1. With 4 bases clipped from V and 7 bases from J, the junction kept 8 bases outside the gene matches. This CDR3 has 14 amino acids. CDR1 is SGHRS and CDR2 is YFSETQ in the germline V gene. The CDR3 DNA sequence: TGCGCCAGCAGCCTTAGACAGGGGGCAGGGGAGCAGTACTTC. Translation: CASSLRQGAGEQYF.

This clonotype showed up just a few times. This chain joins TRBV3-1 and TRBJ1-2; 8 nucleotides line up with TRBD1. CDR3 length: 12 amino acids. The V gene's germline CDR1 is LGHDT and CDR2 YNNKEL (reference sequence). V was pared by 7 bases and J by 8 bases, with 6 bases of the junction left unmatched. In DNA, the CDR3 is TGTGCCAGCAACCTACAGGGGGGAGGCTACACCTTC. Translated: CASNLQGGGYTF.

This clonotype appeared a few times. V and J are TRBV20-1 and TRBJ1-2; possible D gene TRBD1, 6 bases. The germline CDR1 and CDR2 sequences are DFQATT and SNEGSKA (reference sequence). CDR3 size: 15 residues. V lost 5 bases and J 0 bases, leaving 16 bases between the germline ends. Here the CDR3 DNA reads TGCAGTGCTGAACATATCGGACAGTCTAACTATGGCTACACCTTC. This gives the protein CSAEHIGQSNYGYTF.

This clonotype was observed a handful of times. The chain links TRBV7-2 to TRBJ2-2, with TRBD2 matching 10 bases. Germline loops: CDR1 SGHTA, CDR2 FQGNSA. The CDR3 is made up of 16 amino acids. With V trimmed by 2 bases and J by 7 bases, 7 bases remained unmatched. CDR3 sequence (DNA): TGTGCCAGCAGCTTAACGGCTAGCGGGGGCCTCGGGGAGCTGTTTTTT. Protein product: CASSLTASGGLGELFF.

This clonotype showed up just a few times. The chain employs TRBV15 and TRBJ2-2; D not resolved. This CDR3 has 11 amino acids. With 6 bases removed from V and 4 bases from J, the gap between germline ends came to 3 bases. CDR1 is LNHNV and CDR2 is YYDKDF in the germline V gene (reference sequence). CDR3 sequence reads: CATSTTGELFF. For the CDR3, the DNA is TGTGCCACCAGTACCACCGGGGAGCTGTTTTTT.

There are a few counts of this clonotype. V usage is TRBV21-1 and J usage is TRBJ1-6. TRBV21-1 is designated a pseudogene. The CDR3 runs 13 residues. This CDR3 is CASSKSARSPLHF. The CDR3 DNA reads TGTGCCAGCAGCAAATCAGCCCGTTCACCCCTCCACTTT.

The CDR3 DNA is TGTGCCAGCAGTTACCGCCAGGGGTCCGGCACTGAAGCTTTCTTT. It codes for CASSYRQGSGTEAFF. V usage is TRBV6-5 and J usage is TRBJ1-1; perhaps TRBD1 as D (6 bases). The CDR3 is 15 amino acids. Trimming shortened V by 2 bases and J by 4 bases, and 14 bases separated the two germline ends. Germline V lookup: CDR1 MNHEY, CDR2 SVGAGI.

This chain joins TRBV15 and TRBJ1-3; 9 bases map to TRBD1. Germline V gene data show CDR1 as LNHNV and CDR2 as YYDKDF (reference sequence). This CDR3 is 17 amino acids long. Trimming at V came to 3 bases and at J to 1 base, leaving 7 bases not matched to a gene. CDR3 region: CATSRLGQGRSGNTIYF. The CDR3 DNA reads as TGTGCCACCAGCAGGCTTGGACAGGGGCGATCTGGAAACACCATATATTTT.